The next 10 T cell receptor beta chains were all read from a single sample in a study of radiotherapy plus CTLA-4 blockade in lung cancer. Sequencing was performed with immunoSEQ multiplex PCR; in TCRdb, only in-frame clones are kept and a portion is missing. The table shows about 98,000 clones, with 75% to 85% occurring only once. The sequences come from peripheral blood, collected from a patient treated with radiotherapy plus ipilimumab. The origin of the receptors is a human donor with non-small cell lung cancer who had a partial response to radiotherapy plus ipilimumab.

The chain couples TRBV28 to TRBJ2-1; D possibly corresponds to TRBD1 (6 bases). CDR3 length: 14 amino acids. In germline, CDR1 is MDHEN, CDR2 SYDVKM. The ends were cut back, 6 bases at V and 8 bases at J, with 17 bases in the middle. The CDR3, as DNA: TGTGCCAGCAGCCCATTAAACAGGGCCCATGAGCAGTTCTTC. The encoded protein is CASSPLNRAHEQFF.

Here the CDR3 reads CASSLTGVPEAFF. As DNA, the CDR3 is TGTGCCAGCAGCTTAACGGGGGTACCTGAAGCTTTCTTT. The J gene is TRBJ1-1, the V gene TRBV7-9; perhaps TRBD1 as D (5 bases). Germline assignment: CDR1 SEHNR and CDR2 FQNEAQ (reference sequence). The CDR3 has 13 amino acids. The V end was cut by 2 bases, the J end by 6 bases, with 10 bases between. The full variable domain, completed using reference TRBV7-9 and TRBJ1-1, is DTGVSQNPRHKITKRGQNVTFRCDPISEHNRLYWYRQTLGQGPEFLTYFQNEAQLEKSRLLSDRFSAERPKGSFSTLEIQRTEQGDSAMYLCASSLTGVPEAFFGQGTRLTVV.

V gene TRBV5-1 combines with J gene TRBJ2-2; 7 nucleotides match TRBD2. CDR3 length: 15 amino acids. Per germline, CDR1 SGHRS and CDR2 YFSETQ. Losses at the gene ends were 7 bases for V and 4 bases for J; bases not matched to a gene: 10. CDR3 nucleotides: TGCGCCAGCCGACTAGCAGCGGAGACCACCGGGGAGCTGTTTTTT. Protein: CASRLAAETTGELFF.

The J gene is TRBJ1-2, the V gene TRBV6-1; no clear D gene. The V end lost 0 bases, the J end lost 0 bases, and 5 bases lay between the germline ends. The V gene's germline CDR1 is MNHNS and CDR2 SASEGT. The CDR3 consists of 14 residues. CDR3 region: CASSEAEPNYGYTF. The CDR3 DNA reads as TGTGCCAGCAGTGAAGCGGAGCCTAACTATGGCTACACCTTC.

The genes are TRBV19 and TRBJ2-1; maybe TRBD2 (6 bases). The germline gives CDR1 LNHDA, CDR2 SQIVND (reference sequence). V lost 3 bases and J lost 3, with 12 bases in between. This CDR3 has 15 residues. The CDR3 DNA reads TGTGCCAGTAGTATTAGGCGGCGGGACTACAATGAGCAGTTCTTC. This encodes CASSIRRRDYNEQFF.

This clone was picked up one time. The V call is TRBV6-1, the J call TRBJ2-2, with 7 bases lining up with TRBD2. The germline V gene has CDR1 MNHNS and CDR2 SASEGT. Trimming cost V 9 bases and J 5 bases; bases outside gene matches: 12. The length of the CDR3 is 15 residues. CDR3 protein: CASISGGGRTGELFF. CDR3 in DNA: TGTGCCAGTATATCTGGGGGGGGACGGACCGGGGAGCTGTTTTTT.

V gene TRBV7-2 combines with J gene TRBJ2-1; 10 bases agree with TRBD2. The CDR3 consists of 16 residues. V lost 5 bases, J lost 10 bases, and 14 bases stayed unmatched. CDR1 and CDR2 (germline): SGHTA, FQGNSA. This CDR3 reads CASSPLAGVPGGEQFF. CDR3 nucleotides: TGTGCCAGCAGCCCGCTAGCGGGAGTTCCAGGGGGCGAGCAGTTCTTC.

The chain carries TRBV11-2 and TRBJ1-1; no clear D gene. Trimming took off 3 bases at V and 1 base at J, with 6 bases between the two ends. Germline V gene sequence: CDR1 SGHAT, CDR2 FQNNGV. CDR3 length: 13 residues. The CDR3 DNA reads as TGTGCCAGCAGCTTGGAGAGGAACACTGAAGCTTTCTTT. Amino acid sequence: CASSLERNTEAFF.

The chain recombines TRBV5-1 with TRBJ2-1; 11 bases align to TRBD2. The CDR3 totals 15 residues. The ends lost 8 bases at V and 5 bases at J; junction bases unmatched: 9. The germline CDR1 and CDR2 sequences are SGHRS and YFSETQ. In nucleotides, the CDR3 is TGCGCCAGTTATCTAACACTAGCGGGAGACAATGAGCAGTTCTTC. Amino acid sequence: CASYLTLAGDNEQFF.

V is TRBV9 and J is TRBJ1-3; D remains ambiguous. With 3 bases removed from V and 0 bases from J, the gap between germline ends came to 16 bases. Germline lookup yields CDR1 SGDLS and CDR2 YYNGEE. The CDR3 is 17 residues long. The CDR3 sequence is CASSGSDGRYSGNTIYF. Written as DNA, the CDR3 is TGTGCCAGCAGCGGATCGGACGGGAGATACTCTGGAAACACCATATATTTT.